One sample yielded the 24 T cell receptor beta chains listed below, sequenced in a study of cytomegalovirus exposure and HLA in healthy donors. This PCR relied on a set of 60 Vbeta primers and 13 Jbeta primers. Method: immunoSEQ multiplex PCR; TCRdb's copy keeps in-frame clones and lacks some. The table records tens of thousands of clones, about 70% of them present only once. Sequencing input: PBMCs. These receptor sequences come from a man under 40 in good health and CMV-seronegative.

In this sample, this clone turned up a few times. The V and J genes are TRBV5-4 and TRBJ2-5, with 9 bases identical to TRBD1. Germline trimming cut 5 bases from V and 1 base from J; bases unmatched to any gene: 9. The CDR3 is 16 amino acids. The germline CDR1 and CDR2 sequences are SGHNT and YYREEE (reference sequence). CDR3 nucleotide sequence: TGTGCCAGCAGACGACTAGGACAGGGGACCCAAGAGACCCAGTACTTC. As protein: CASRRLGQGTQETQYF. The full variable domain, its missing parts supplied by reference TRBV5-4 and TRBJ2-5, is ETGVTQSPTHLIKTRGQQVTLRCSSQSGHNTVSWYQQALGQGPQFIFQYYREEENGRGNFPPRFSGLQFPNYSSELNVNALELDDSALYLCASRRLGQGTQETQYFGPGTRLLVL.

This clone was picked up a small number of times. The CDR3 is CASSVVSNTEAFF. The CDR3 nucleotides read TGTGCCAGCAGCGTAGTATCGAACACTGAAGCTTTCTTT. The V call is TRBV9, the J call TRBJ1-1; D remains ambiguous. CDR1 and CDR2 (germline): SGDLS, YYNGEE. This CDR3 contains 13 residues. Between the trimmed V and J ends, which lost 0 bases and 1 base, there was a span of 4 bases. Complete variable domain (other parts from reference TRBV9 and TRBJ1-1): DSGVTQTPKHLITATGQRVTLRCSPRSGDLSVYWYQQSLDQGLQFLIQYYNGEERAKGNILERFSAQQFPDLHSELNLSSLELGDSALYFCASSVVSNTEAFFGQGTRLTVV.

The CDR3 is CASRLGTGGGDTQYF. The CDR3 coding sequence is TGTGCCAGCCGACTAGGGACAGGGGGGGGAGATACGCAGTATTTT. The chain employs TRBV2 and TRBJ2-3; 11 bases line up with TRBD1. This CDR3 comprises 15 residues. CDR1 is SNHLY and CDR2 is FYNNEI in the germline V gene. V shed 8 bases and J 5 bases; nucleotides not matched to a gene: 9.

The chain carries TRBV4-2 and TRBJ1-6; 7 bases align to TRBD1. V shed 6 bases, J shed 0 bases, and the junction held 8 bases outside the gene matches. The CDR3 runs to 17 residues. The germline gives CDR1 LGHNA, CDR2 YNFKEQ. The DNA for the CDR3 is TGTGCCAGCAGGGGACAGACGAGAAGCTCCTATAATTCACCCCTCCACTTT. Encoded protein: CASRGQTRSSYNSPLHF.

Of note for this clone: The junction and the germline gene differ at one end; a read error may be behind it. V usage is TRBV7-9 and J usage is TRBJ1-1, with D possibly matching TRBD1 (5 bases). The CDR3 has 12 residues. CDR1 SEHNR and CDR2 FQNEAQ come from the germline V gene (reference sequence). DNA of the CDR3: TGTTCCAGCAGCTCAGGGCGGACTGAAGCTTTCTTT. Protein sequence: CSSSSGRTEAFF.

Points on this clone: The junction does not match germline at one end; this may be a read error. The V and J genes are TRBV5-1 and TRBJ1-1; the D gene is possibly TRBD1 (6 bases). The CDR3 is made up of 16 amino acids. CDR1 and CDR2 (germline): SGHRS, YFSETQ. The chain's CDR3 is CARSSLQGTKNTEAFF. The CDR3 DNA sequence: TGCGCCCGCAGCAGCTTACAGGGAACGAAGAACACTGAAGCTTTCTTT.

This clone was counted only a few times. The V and J genes are TRBV9 and TRBJ1-1; D remains ambiguous. Trimming shortened V by 3 bases and J by 5 bases, and 8 bases separated the two germline ends. There are 12 residues in the CDR3. The germline V gene encodes CDR1 SGDLS and CDR2 YYNGEE. This CDR3 reads CASSAGHTEAFF. CDR3 in DNA: TGTGCCAGCAGCGCAGGTCATACTGAAGCTTTCTTT.

In its sample, this clone was seen a few times. This CDR3 reads CAWGGVDRFGYTF. CDR3 nucleotide sequence: TGTGCCTGGGGTGGGGTTGACAGATTTGGCTACACCTTC. The V call is TRBV30, the J call TRBJ1-2; a weak D match, TRBD1 (5 bases). CDR1 is GTSNPN and CDR2 is SVGIG in the germline V gene (reference sequence). The CDR3 is made up of 13 amino acids. Trimming cost V 5 bases and J 7 bases, with 17 bases left between them.

The chain carries TRBV13 and TRBJ1-1, with 7 bases that match TRBD1. V was pared by 8 bases and J by 3 bases, with 9 bases of the junction left unmatched. This CDR3 has 14 residues. Germline assignment: CDR1 PRHDT and CDR2 FYEKMQ (reference sequence). This chain's CDR3 is CASLYRGVYTEAFF. CDR3 nucleotides: TGTGCCAGCCTATACAGGGGAGTCTACACTGAAGCTTTCTTT. Variable domain in full (rest from reference TRBV13 and TRBJ1-1): AAGVIQSPRHLIKEKRETATLKCYPIPRHDTVYWYQQGPGQDPQFLISFYEKMQSDKGSIPDRFSAQQFSDYHSELNMSSLELGDSALYFCASLYRGVYTEAFFGQGTRLTVV.

This clone was detected only a few times. This chain uses TRBV6-5 with TRBJ2-3, with TRBD2 identical over 8 bases. The CDR3 is made up of 15 amino acids. V lost 6 bases and J lost 3; bases outside the gene matches: 8. Germline V CDR1 and CDR2: MNHEY, SVGAGI. CDR3 residues: CASRDGSGATDTQYF. CDR3 DNA: TGTGCCAGCAGGGACGGTAGCGGGGCGACAGATACGCAGTATTTT.

J is TRBJ1-1 and V is TRBV21-1; the DNA was not used to check the table's D call, TRBD1. TRBV21-1 counts as a pseudogene. The CDR3 is made up of 15 amino acids. In DNA form, the CDR3 reads TGTGCCAGCAGCAAAGGCCCCTCAGGGGACACTGAAGCTTTCTTT. Translated, it gives CASSKGPSGDTEAFF.

V is TRBV4-3 and J is TRBJ2-2; 11 bases map to TRBD1. The J segment lost 6 bases and the V segment lost 3 bases, leaving 0 bases of the junction unmatched. There are 14 residues in the CDR3. Germline values: CDR1 LGHNA, CDR2 YSLEER. This CDR3 is CASSQGQGAGELFF. The CDR3 coding sequence is TGCGCCAGCAGCCAGGGACAGGGGGCCGGGGAGCTGTTTTTT.

This chain links TRBV11-3 with TRBJ1-1; possibly TRBD1 for D (6 bases). CDR3 length equals 15 residues. Per the germline V gene, CDR1 is SGHNT and CDR2 is YENEEA. V was shortened by 5 bases and J by 4 bases, with 17 bases between the two germline ends. As DNA, the CDR3 is TGTGCCAGCAGCCCCCCAGGGGCCCTAGCCACTGAAGCTTTCTTT. The encoded protein is CASSPPGALATEAFF.

The rearrangement joins TRBV29-1 to TRBJ2-1, with a tentative D call TRBD1 (5 bases). CDR1 is SQVTM and CDR2 is ANQGSEA in the germline V gene. CDR3 length: 13 residues. The V end was cut by 3 bases, the J end by 0 bases, with 6 bases between. DNA of the CDR3: TGCAGCGTTGACAGGGACTCCTACAATGAGCAGTTCTTC. It specifies CSVDRDSYNEQFF.

The chain has TRBV5-1 and TRBJ1-2; 9 nucleotides align to TRBD1. The CDR3 spans 13 residues. CDR1 SGHRS and CDR2 YFSETQ come from the germline V gene. Germline trimming cut 4 bases from V and 7 bases from J; bases unmatched to any gene: 5. The DNA for the CDR3 is TGCGCCAGCAGCGCCGGGACAGGGTTTGGCTACACCTTC. The encoded protein is CASSAGTGFGYTF.

The CDR3 sequence: CASSDGTGLNYGYTF. In nucleotides, the CDR3 is TGCGCCAGCAGCGACGGGACAGGGCTTAACTATGGCTACACCTTC. The chain couples TRBV5-1 to TRBJ1-2, with 9 bases matching TRBD1. Germline trimming cut 4 bases from V and 1 base from J; bases unmatched to any gene: 5. CDR1 is SGHRS, CDR2 YFSETQ, per germline. This CDR3 contains 15 residues.

There are a few counts of this clone. CDR3 sequence (DNA): TGTGCCAGCAGTCCCCGACCGGGGGGCAATGAGCAGTTCTTC. It encodes CASSPRPGGNEQFF. The J gene is TRBJ2-1, the V gene TRBV27, with TRBD2 identical over 7 bases. The CDR3 length is 14 residues. J was trimmed by 6 bases and V by 5 bases; bases with no gene match: 7. The germline CDR1 and CDR2 sequences are MNHEY and SMNVEV (reference sequence).

The chain uses TRBV7-6 and TRBJ1-3; 7 nucleotides align to TRBD1. CDR1 and CDR2 (germline): SGHVS, FNYEAQ. V shed 3 bases, J shed 0 bases, and the junction held 2 bases outside the gene matches. The CDR3 has 15 amino acids. CDR3 sequence: CASSFRDSSGNTIYF. The CDR3 DNA sequence: TGTGCCAGCAGCTTCCGGGACAGCTCTGGAAACACCATATATTTT.

CDR3 DNA sequence: TGCGCCAGCAGTTATACTAGCGCAGCCACAGATACGCAGTATTTT. This translates into CASSYTSAATDTQYF. This rearrangement joins TRBV5-1 to TRBJ2-3; 7 bases are shared with TRBD2. The CDR3 is made up of 15 amino acids. Germline V gene data show CDR1 as SGHRS and CDR2 as YFSETQ. V shed 5 bases and J 2 bases; nucleotides not matched to a gene: 8.

A single count supports this clone. The chain uses TRBV10-3 and TRBJ1-1, with 10 bases fitting TRBD1. With V trimmed by 4 bases and J by 3 bases, 8 bases remained unmatched. This CDR3 is built from 16 residues. Germline CDR1 and CDR2: ENHRY and SYGVKD. CDR3 residues: CAISGGGTGADTEAFF. The CDR3, as DNA: TGTGCCATCAGTGGGGGGGGGACAGGGGCGGACACTGAAGCTTTCTTT.

The rearrangement joins TRBV11-2 to TRBJ1-1; D gene ambiguous. Germline loops: CDR1 SGHAT, CDR2 FQNNGV. The V end was cut by 5 bases, the J end by 0 bases, with 13 bases between. This CDR3 spans 15 amino acids. The CDR3 region has the DNA TGTGCCAGCAGCGACAAATTTGGTATGAACACTGAAGCTTTCTTT. Translation: CASSDKFGMNTEAFF.

V usage is TRBV5-1 and J usage is TRBJ2-3; weak D call: TRBD1 (5 bases). The CDR3 is made up of 14 amino acids. The V gene's germline CDR1 is SGHRS and CDR2 YFSETQ. Trimming removed 0 bases at V and 2 bases at J, with 7 bases between. The CDR3 nucleotides read TGCGCCAGCAGCTTGGGACAGAACACAGATACGCAGTATTTT. Encoded protein: CASSLGQNTDTQYF.

This clone has more than one count but fewer than ten. This chain links TRBV19 with TRBJ1-1; TRBD1 aligns across 9 bases. J gave up 7 bases and V 3 bases, and 9 bases lay outside the gene matches. The CDR3 consists of 15 residues. Germline V gene data show CDR1 as LNHDA and CDR2 as SQIVND (reference sequence). CDR3 amino acids: CASSILDRGLVEAFF. The CDR3 DNA is TGTGCCAGTAGTATCCTGGACAGGGGTTTGGTTGAAGCTTTCTTT.

V gene TRBV5-1 combines with J gene TRBJ2-1, with 11 bases that match TRBD2. Looked up from germline, CDR1 is SGHRS and CDR2 is YFSETQ. After removal of 5 bases from V and 4 bases from J, the junction contained 17 bases not matched to a gene. The CDR3 extends over 19 amino acids. Here the CDR3 reads CASRPGAITTSGKYNEQFF. Here the CDR3 DNA reads TGCGCCAGCAGGCCCGGAGCGATAACGACTAGCGGGAAATACAATGAGCAGTTCTTC.